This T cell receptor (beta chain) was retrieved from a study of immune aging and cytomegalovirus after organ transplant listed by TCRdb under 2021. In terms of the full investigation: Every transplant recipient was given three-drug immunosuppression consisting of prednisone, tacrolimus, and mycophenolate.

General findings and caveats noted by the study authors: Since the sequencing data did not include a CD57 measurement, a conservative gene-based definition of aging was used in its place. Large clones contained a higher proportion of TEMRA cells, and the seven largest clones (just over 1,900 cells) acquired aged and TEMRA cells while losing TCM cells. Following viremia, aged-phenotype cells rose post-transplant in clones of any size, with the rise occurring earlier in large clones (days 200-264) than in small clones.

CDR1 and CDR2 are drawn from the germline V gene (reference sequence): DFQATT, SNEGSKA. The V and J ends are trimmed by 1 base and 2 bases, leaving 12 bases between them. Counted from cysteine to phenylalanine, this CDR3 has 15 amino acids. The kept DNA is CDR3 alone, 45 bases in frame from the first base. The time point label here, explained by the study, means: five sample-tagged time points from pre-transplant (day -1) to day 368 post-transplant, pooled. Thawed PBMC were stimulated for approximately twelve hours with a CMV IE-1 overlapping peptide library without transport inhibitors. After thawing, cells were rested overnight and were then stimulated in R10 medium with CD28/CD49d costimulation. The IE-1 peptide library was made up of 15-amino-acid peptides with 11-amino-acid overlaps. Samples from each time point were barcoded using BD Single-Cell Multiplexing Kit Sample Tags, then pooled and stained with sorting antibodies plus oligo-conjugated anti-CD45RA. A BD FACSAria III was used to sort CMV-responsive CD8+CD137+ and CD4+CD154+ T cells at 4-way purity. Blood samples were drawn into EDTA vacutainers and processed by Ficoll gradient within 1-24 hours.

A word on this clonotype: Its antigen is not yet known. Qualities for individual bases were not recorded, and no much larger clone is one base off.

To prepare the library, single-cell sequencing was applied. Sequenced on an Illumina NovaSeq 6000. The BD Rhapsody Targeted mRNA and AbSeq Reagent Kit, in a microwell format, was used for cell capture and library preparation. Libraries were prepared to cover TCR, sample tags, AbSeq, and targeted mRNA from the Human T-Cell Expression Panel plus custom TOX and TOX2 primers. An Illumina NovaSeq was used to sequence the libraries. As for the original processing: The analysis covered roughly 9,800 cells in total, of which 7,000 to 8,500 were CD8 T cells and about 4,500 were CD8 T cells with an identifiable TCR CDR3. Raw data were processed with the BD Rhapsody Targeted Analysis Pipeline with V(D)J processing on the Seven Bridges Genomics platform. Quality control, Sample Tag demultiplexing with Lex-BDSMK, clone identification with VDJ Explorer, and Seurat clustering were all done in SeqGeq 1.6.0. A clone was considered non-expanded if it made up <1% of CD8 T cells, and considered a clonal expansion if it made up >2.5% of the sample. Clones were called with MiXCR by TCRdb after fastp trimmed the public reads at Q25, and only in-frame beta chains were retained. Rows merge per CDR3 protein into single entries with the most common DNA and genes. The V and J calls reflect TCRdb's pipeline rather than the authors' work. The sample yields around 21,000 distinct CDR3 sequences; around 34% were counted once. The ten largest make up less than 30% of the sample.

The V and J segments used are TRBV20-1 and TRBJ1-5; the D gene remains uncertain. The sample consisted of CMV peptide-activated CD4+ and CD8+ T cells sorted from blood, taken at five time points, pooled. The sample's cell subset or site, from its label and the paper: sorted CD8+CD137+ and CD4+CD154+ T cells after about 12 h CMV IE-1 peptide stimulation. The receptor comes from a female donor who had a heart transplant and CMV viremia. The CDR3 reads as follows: CSARATQAGNQPQHF. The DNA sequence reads TGCAGTGCTAGAGCTACCCAGGCGGGCAATCAGCCCCAGCATTTT.